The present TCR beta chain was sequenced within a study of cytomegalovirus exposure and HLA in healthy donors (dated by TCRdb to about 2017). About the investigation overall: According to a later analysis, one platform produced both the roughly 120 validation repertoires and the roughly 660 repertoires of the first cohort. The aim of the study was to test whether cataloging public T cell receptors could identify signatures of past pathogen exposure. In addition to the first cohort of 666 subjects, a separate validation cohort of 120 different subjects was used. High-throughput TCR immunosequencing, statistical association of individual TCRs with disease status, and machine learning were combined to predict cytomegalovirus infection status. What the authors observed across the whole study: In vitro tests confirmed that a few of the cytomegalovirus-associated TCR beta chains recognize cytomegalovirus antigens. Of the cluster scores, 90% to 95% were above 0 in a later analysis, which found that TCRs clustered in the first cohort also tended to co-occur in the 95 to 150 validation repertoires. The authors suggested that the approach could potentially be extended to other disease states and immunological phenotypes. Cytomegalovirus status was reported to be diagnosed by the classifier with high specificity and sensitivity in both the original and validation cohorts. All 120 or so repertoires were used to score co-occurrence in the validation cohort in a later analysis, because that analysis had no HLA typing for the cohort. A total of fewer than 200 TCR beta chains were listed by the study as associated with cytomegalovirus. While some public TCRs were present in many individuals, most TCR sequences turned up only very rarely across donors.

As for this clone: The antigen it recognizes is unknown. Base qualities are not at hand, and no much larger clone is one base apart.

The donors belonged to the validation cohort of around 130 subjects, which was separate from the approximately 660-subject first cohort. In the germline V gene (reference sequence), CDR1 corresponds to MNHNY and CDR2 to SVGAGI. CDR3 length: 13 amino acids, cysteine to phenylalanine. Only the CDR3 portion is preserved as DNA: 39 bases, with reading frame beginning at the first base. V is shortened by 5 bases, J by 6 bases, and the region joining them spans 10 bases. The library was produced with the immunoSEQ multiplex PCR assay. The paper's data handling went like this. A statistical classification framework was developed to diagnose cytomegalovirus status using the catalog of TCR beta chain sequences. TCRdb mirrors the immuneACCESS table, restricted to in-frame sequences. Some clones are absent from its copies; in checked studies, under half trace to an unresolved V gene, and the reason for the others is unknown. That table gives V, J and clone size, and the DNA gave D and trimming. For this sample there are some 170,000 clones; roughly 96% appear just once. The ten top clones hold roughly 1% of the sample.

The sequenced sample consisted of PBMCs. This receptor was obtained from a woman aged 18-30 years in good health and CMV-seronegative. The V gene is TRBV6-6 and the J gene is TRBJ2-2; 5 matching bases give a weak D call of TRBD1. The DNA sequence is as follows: TGTGCCAGCAGTCAGGGTATCCCCGGGGAGCTGTTTTTT. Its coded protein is CASSQGIPGELFF.